Listed here is a single T cell receptor beta chain. The data belong to a study of siplizumab effects on memory and regulatory T cells. The CDR3 has 16 amino acids. J lost 0 bases, V lost 3 bases, and 7 bases had no gene match. Germline V lookup: CDR1 SGDLS, CDR2 YYNGEE. Assay: immunoSEQ multiplex PCR; the TCRdb copy retains only in-frame clones and omits some. The repertoire holds tens of thousands of clones, with roughly 97% as singletons. Sequencing used naive CD4+ T cells sorted from blood. The chain joins TRBV9 to TRBJ2-5, with 8 bases lining up with TRBD2. This sequence originates from a human donor in good health. The CDR3 bases are TGTGCCAGCAGCGCCCGCGGGGGGACGTACCAAGAGACCCAGTACTTC. Translated, it gives CASSARGGTYQETQYF.